One sample yielded the 9 T cell receptor beta chains listed below, sequenced in a study of cytomegalovirus exposure and HLA in healthy donors. Both 60 Vbeta primers and 13 Jbeta primers went into the PCR. TCRdb's table, derived via immunoSEQ multiplex PCR, lists solely in-frame clones and lacks some. The table shows some 130,000 clones, with around 77% occurring only once. What was sequenced was PBMCs. The receptors stem from a man in his fifties or sixties in good health and CMV-seronegative.

V gene TRBV6-5 combines with J gene TRBJ1-5, with a weak D call TRBD1 (5 bases). The V gene's germline CDR1 is MNHEY and CDR2 SVGAGI. Trimming shortened V by 10 bases and J by 1 base, and 11 bases separated the two germline ends. There are 13 residues in the CDR3. As DNA, the CDR3 is TGTGCCACCTCAAGGACAAGCAATCAGCCCCAGCATTTT. Amino acids: CATSRTSNQPQHF.

The rearrangement links TRBV9 to TRBJ2-1; TRBD2 might be the D (5 bases). Germline lookup yields CDR1 SGDLS and CDR2 YYNGEE. The CDR3 is 15 residues long. Trimming left V 4 bases short and J 0 bases short, with 11 bases between. The CDR3 nucleotides are TGTGCCAGCAGCCGAGGGCGTAGCTCCTACAATGAGCAGTTCTTC. This codes for CASSRGRSSYNEQFF.

The rearrangement joins TRBV6-6 to TRBJ2-3; 8 bases line up with TRBD1. This CDR3 is 14 amino acids long. Germline V CDR1 and CDR2: MNHNY, SVGAGI (reference sequence). V trimming: 6 bases; J trimming: 1 base; junction bases outside the gene matches: 3. This CDR3 reads CASSRGQGTDTQYF. The CDR3 region has the DNA TGTGCCAGCAGCCGGGGACAGGGCACAGATACGCAGTATTTT.

The chain uses TRBV7-8 and TRBJ2-2, with 8 positions matching TRBD1. CDR3 length: 15 amino acids. The V gene end was trimmed by 5 bases and the J gene end by 4 bases; junction bases not matched to a gene: 6. CDR1 SGHVS and CDR2 FQNEAQ come from the germline V gene. The CDR3 spells CASSPRDRITGELFF. CDR3 coding DNA: TGTGCCAGCAGCCCCCGGGACAGGATCACCGGGGAGCTGTTTTTT. The full variable domain, rest sourced from reference TRBV7-8 and TRBJ2-2, is GAGVSQSPRYKVAKRGQDVALRCDPISGHVSLFWYQQALGQGPEFLTYFQNEAQLDKSGLPSDRFFAERPEGSVSTLKIQRTQQEDSAVYLCASSPRDRITGELFFGEGSRLTVL.

J is TRBJ2-1 and V is TRBV7-8; TRBD1 matches at 7 bases. The V and J ends lost 2 bases and 10 bases, in that order; junction bases with no gene match: 8. The CDR3 extends over 14 amino acids. Germline V gene lookup returns CDR1 SGHVS and CDR2 FQNEAQ. The chain's CDR3 is CASSLLSQGYEQFF. In DNA, the CDR3 is TGTGCCAGCAGCTTACTCTCACAGGGGTACGAGCAGTTCTTC.

The chain is built from TRBV11-2 and TRBJ2-3; TRBD1 aligns across 10 bases. Germline assignment: CDR1 SGHAT and CDR2 FQNNGV. The CDR3 extends over 15 amino acids. V was pared by 1 base and J by 5 bases, with 3 bases of the junction left unmatched. The CDR3 sequence: CASSLAGDRGDTQYF. In DNA form, the CDR3 reads TGTGCCAGCAGCTTAGCGGGGGACAGGGGAGATACGCAGTATTTT. The entire variable domain, with the rest obtained from reference TRBV11-2 and TRBJ2-3, is as follows: EAGVAQSPRYKIIEKRQSVAFWCNPISGHATLYWYQQILGQGPKLLIQFQNNGVVDDSQLPKDRFSAERLKGVDSTLKIQPAKLEDSAVYLCASSLAGDRGDTQYFGPGTRLTVL.

The DNA for the CDR3 is TGTGCCAGCAGCGCGGGACTAGCGGGGCCCCAAGAGACCCAGTACTTC. It yields the protein CASSAGLAGPQETQYF. The rearrangement links TRBV2 to TRBJ2-5; TRBD2 aligns across 13 bases. Trimming at V came to 6 bases and at J to 1 base, leaving 5 bases not matched to a gene. Germline loops: CDR1 SNHLY, CDR2 FYNNEI. The CDR3 consists of 16 residues.

The rearrangement uses TRBV5-6 and TRBJ1-2; D is unresolved. This CDR3 spans 15 amino acids. V was cut by 0 bases and J by 0 bases, with 9 bases left in between. Germline CDR1 reads SGHDT; CDR2 reads YYEEEE. The CDR3 loop reads CASSLGSRANYGYTF. The DNA for the CDR3 is TGTGCCAGCAGCTTGGGGTCGAGAGCTAACTATGGCTACACCTTC.

This clone was counted between two and nine times. The CDR3 reads CASSPQGRGQETQYF. The CDR3 DNA is TGTGCCAGCAGTCCCCAGGGGCGCGGACAAGAGACCCAGTACTTC. The chain couples TRBV7-2 to TRBJ2-5; D is perhaps TRBD1 (6 bases). Germline lookup yields CDR1 SGHTA and CDR2 FQGNSA. This CDR3 is built from 15 residues. V dropped 6 bases and J dropped 2 bases, with 16 bases sitting between them.